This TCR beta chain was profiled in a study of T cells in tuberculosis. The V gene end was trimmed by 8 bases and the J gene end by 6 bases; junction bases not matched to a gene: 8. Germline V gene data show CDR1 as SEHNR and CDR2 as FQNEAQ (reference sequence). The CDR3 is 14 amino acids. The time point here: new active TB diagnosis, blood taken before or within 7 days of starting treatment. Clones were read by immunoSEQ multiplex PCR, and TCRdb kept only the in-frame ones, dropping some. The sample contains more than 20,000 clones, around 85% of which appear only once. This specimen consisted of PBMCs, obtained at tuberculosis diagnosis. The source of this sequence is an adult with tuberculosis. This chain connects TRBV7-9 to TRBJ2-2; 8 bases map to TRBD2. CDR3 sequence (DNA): TGTGCCAGCCGCCAGGGGACTAGGGCCGGGGAGCTGTTTTTT. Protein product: CASRQGTRAGELFF.